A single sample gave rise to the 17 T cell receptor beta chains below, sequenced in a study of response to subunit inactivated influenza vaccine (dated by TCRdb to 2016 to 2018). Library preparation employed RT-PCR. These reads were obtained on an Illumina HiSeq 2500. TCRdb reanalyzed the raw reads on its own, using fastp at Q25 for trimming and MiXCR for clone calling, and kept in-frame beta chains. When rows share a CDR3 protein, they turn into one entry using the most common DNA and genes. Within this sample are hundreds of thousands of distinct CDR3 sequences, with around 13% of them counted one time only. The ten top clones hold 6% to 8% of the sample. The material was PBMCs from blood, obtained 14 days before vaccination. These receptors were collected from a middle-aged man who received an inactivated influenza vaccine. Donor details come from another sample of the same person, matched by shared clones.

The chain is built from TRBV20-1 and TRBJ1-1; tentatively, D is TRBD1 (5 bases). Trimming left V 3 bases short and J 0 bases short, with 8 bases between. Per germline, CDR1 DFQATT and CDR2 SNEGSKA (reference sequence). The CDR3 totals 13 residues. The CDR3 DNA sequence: TGCAGTGCTAGTGGGGCCATGAACACTGAAGCTTTCTTT. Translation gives CSASGAMNTEAFF.

The chain's CDR3 is CASSLFSVTIYF. CDR3 DNA: TGTGCCAGCAGTTTGTTCTCGGTAACCATATATTTT. V usage is TRBV12-3 or TRBV12-4 and J usage is TRBJ1-3, with D uncertain. Trimming took 3 bases from V and 10 from J, leaving 10 bases between them. The CDR3 extends over 12 amino acids.

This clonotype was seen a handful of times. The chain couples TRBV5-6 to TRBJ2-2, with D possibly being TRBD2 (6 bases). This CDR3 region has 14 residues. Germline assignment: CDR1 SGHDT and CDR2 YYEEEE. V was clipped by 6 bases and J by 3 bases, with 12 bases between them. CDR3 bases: TGTGCCAGCAAGGGACGGGGGTACACCGGGGAGCTGTTTTTT. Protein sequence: CASKGRGYTGELFF. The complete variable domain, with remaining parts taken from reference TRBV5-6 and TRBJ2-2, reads DAGVTQSPTHLIKTRGQQVTLRCSPKSGHDTVSWYQQALGQGPQFIFQYYEEEERQRGNFPDRFSGHQFPNYSSELNVNALLLGDSALYLCASKGRGYTGELFFGEGSRLTVL.

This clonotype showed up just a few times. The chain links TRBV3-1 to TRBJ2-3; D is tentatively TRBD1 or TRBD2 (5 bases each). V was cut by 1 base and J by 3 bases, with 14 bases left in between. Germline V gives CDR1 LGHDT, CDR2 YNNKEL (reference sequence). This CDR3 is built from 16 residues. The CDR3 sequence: CASSQVLGTNTDTQYF. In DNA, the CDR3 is TGTGCCAGCAGCCAAGTTTTAGGGACGAATACAGATACGCAGTATTTT.

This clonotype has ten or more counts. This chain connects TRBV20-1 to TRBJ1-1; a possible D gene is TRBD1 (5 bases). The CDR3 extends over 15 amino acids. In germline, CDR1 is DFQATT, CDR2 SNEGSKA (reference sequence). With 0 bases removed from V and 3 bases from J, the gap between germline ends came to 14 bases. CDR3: CSARDRGTWYTEAFF. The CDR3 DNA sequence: TGCAGTGCTAGAGATCGGGGCACGTGGTACACTGAAGCTTTCTTT.

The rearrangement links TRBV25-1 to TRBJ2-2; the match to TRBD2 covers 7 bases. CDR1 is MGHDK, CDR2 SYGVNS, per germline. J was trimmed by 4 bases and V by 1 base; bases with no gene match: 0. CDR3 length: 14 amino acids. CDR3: CASSEWGGTGELFF. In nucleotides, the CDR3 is TGTGCCAGCAGTGAATGGGGGGGCACCGGGGAGCTGTTTTTT.

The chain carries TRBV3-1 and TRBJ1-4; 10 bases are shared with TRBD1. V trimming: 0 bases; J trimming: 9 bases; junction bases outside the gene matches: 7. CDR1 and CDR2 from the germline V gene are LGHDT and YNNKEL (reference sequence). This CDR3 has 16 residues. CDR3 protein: CASSQDFGTGVKKLFF. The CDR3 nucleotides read TGTGCCAGCAGCCAAGACTTCGGGACAGGGGTTAAAAAACTGTTTTTT. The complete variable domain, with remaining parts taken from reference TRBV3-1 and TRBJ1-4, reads DTAVSQTPKYLVTQMGNDKSIKCEQNLGHDTMYWYKQDSKKFLKIMFSYNNKELIINETVPNRFSPKSPDKAHLNLHINSLELGDSAVYFCASSQDFGTGVKKLFFGSGTQLSVL.

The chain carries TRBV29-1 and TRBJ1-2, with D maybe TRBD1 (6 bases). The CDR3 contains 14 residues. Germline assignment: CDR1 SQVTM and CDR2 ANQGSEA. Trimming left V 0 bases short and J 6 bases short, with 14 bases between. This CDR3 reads CSVEDLGGGDGYTF. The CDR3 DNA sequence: TGCAGCGTTGAAGATCTAGGCGGGGGCGATGGCTACACCTTC. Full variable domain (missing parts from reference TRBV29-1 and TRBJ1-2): SAVISQKPSRDICQRGTSLTIQCQVDSQVTMMFWYRQQPGQSLTLIATANQGSEATYESGFVIDKFPISRPNLTFSTLTVSNMSPEDSSIYLCSVEDLGGGDGYTFGSGTRLTVV.

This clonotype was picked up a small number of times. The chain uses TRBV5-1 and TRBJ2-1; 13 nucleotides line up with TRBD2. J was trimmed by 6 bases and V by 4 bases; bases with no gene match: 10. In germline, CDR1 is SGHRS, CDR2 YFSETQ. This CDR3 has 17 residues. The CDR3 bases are TGCGCCAGCAGCCGTACTAGCGGGGGGGCCTTGGGCAATGAGCAGTTCTTC. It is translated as CASSRTSGGALGNEQFF.

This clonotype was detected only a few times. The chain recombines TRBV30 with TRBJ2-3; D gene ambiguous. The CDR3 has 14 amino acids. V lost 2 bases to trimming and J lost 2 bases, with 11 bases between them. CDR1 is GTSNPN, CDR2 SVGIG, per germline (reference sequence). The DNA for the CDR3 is TGTGCCTGGAGTCAAGGAGCTATCACAGATACGCAGTATTTT. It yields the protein CAWSQGAITDTQYF.

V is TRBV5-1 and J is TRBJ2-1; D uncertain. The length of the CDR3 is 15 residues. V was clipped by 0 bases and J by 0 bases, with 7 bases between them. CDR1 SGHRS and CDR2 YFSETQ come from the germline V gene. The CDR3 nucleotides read TGCGCCAGCAGCTTGGAACAGAGCTCCTACAATGAGCAGTTCTTC. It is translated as CASSLEQSSYNEQFF.

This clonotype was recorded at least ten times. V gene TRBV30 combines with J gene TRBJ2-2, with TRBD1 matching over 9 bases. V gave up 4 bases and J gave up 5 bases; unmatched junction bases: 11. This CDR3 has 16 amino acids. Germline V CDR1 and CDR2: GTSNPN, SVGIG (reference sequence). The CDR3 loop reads CAWNRIGTGPTGELFF. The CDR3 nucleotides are TGTGCCTGGAATAGAATAGGGACAGGGCCAACCGGGGAGCTGTTTTTT.

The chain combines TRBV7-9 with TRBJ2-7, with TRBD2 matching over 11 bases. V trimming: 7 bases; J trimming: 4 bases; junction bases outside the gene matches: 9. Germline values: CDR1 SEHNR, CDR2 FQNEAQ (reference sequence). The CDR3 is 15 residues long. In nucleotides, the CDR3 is TGTGCCAGCACCCTTTTAGCGGGAGGGCCTTACGAGCAGTACTTC. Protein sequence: CASTLLAGGPYEQYF.

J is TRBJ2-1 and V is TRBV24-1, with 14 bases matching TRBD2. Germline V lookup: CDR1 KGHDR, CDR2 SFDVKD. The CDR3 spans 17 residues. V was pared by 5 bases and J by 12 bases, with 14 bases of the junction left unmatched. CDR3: CATSALGATSGRGGQFF. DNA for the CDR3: TGTGCCACCAGTGCCTTGGGGGCGACTAGCGGGAGGGGGGGGCAGTTCTTC.

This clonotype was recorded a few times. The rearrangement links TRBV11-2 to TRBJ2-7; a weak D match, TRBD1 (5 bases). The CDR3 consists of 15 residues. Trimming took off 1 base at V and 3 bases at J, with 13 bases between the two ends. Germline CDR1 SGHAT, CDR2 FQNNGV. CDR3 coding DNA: TGTGCCAGCAGCTTAGTCGGAGACAGTCACTACGAGCAGTACTTC. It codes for CASSLVGDSHYEQYF. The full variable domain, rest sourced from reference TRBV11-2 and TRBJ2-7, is EAGVAQSPRYKIIEKRQSVAFWCNPISGHATLYWYQQILGQGPKLLIQFQNNGVVDDSQLPKDRFSAERLKGVDSTLKIQPAKLEDSAVYLCASSLVGDSHYEQYFGPGTRLTVT.

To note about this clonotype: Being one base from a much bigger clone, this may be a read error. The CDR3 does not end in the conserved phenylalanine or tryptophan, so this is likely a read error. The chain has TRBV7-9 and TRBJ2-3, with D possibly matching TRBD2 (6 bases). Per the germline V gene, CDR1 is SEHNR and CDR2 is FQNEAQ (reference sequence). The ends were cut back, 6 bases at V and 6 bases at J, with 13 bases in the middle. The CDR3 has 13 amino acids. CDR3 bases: TGTGCCAGCAGTCGTCCGGGAGTGGATACGCAGTATATT. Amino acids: CASSRPGVDTQYI.

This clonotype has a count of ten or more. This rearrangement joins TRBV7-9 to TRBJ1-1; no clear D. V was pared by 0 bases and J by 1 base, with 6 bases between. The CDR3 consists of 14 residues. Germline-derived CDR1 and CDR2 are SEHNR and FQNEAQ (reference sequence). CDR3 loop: CASSLAAGNTEAFF. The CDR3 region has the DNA TGTGCCAGCAGCTTAGCCGCAGGGAACACTGAAGCTTTCTTT.